The rows below give T cell receptor beta chains drawn from one sample of a study of blood T cell repertoires in COVID-19. The assay was immunoSEQ multiplex PCR, and TCRdb's table has in-frame clones only and misses some. Of some 270,000 clones listed, approximately 85% are singletons. The material sequenced was peripheral blood. All receptors derive from a woman in her 70s with acute or convalescent COVID-19. Both conserved end residues are part of each CDR3. D genes are given only for firm matches. Where a row states a size, it is once, few, many or the class of an expanded clone; other rows omit it.

>TRBJ2-2|.|TRBV18|TRBD1
CASSPYGTAGELFF
TGTGCCAGCTCACCCTATGGGACAGCCGGGGAGCTGTTTTTT
>TRBJ1-2|.|TRBV29-1|.
CNTQRPGDGYTF
TGCAACACCCAACGACCGGGGGATGGCTACACCTTC
>TRBJ2-7|many|TRBV7-9|.
CASSLYFVAGLSYEQYF
TGTGCCAGCAGCTTATATTTTGTGGCGGGGCTGTCCTACGAGCAGTACTTC
>TRBJ1-2|.|TRBV5-1|TRBD1
CASSTDRGAYGYTF
TGCGCCAGCAGCACAGACAGGGGGGCCTATGGCTACACCTTC
>TRBJ1-1|.|TRBV3-1/TRBV3-2|.
CASSSWGQNTEAFF
TGTGCCAGCAGCTCTTGGGGGCAGAACACTGAAGCTTTCTTT
>TRBJ2-4|.|TRBV6-2/TRBV6-3|.
CASSTGLPKNIQYF
TGTGCCAGCAGTACAGGGTTACCCAAAAACATTCAGTACTTC
>TRBJ1-1|few|TRBV5-6|.
CASSLRGTEAFF
TGTGCCAGCAGCTTGAGGGGTACTGAAGCTTTCTTT
>TRBJ2-5|.|TRBV20-1|.
CSAHPGGTQYF
TGCAGTGCCCATCCCGGGGGGACCCAGTACTTC
>TRBJ2-1|.|TRBV7-9|.
CASSLFTAGNNEQFF
TGTGCCAGCAGCTTATTTACAGCAGGGAACAATGAGCAGTTCTTC
>TRBJ1-1|.|TRBV15|.
CATSRGGQNTEAFF
TGTGCCACCAGCAGAGGAGGGCAGAACACTGAAGCTTTCTTT
>TRBJ1-2|.|TRBV5-1|TRBD1
CASSYWDSNYGYTF
TGCGCCAGCAGCTACTGGGACAGCAATTATGGCTACACCTTC
>TRBJ1-5|.|TRBV4-1|TRBD1
CASSQEPLGQGFATNQPQHF
TGCGCCAGCAGCCAAGAGCCCCTCGGACAGGGATTTGCCACTAATCAGCCCCAGCATTTT
>TRBJ2-7|.|TRBV7-6|TRBD2
CASSLSSGGSYEQYF
TGTGCCAGCAGCTTAAGCAGCGGGGGGTCGTACGAGCAGTACTTC
>TRBJ1-6|.|TRBV6-5|TRBD1
CASLGQANSPLHF
TGTGCCAGCTTGGGACAGGCGAATTCACCCCTCCACTTT
>TRBJ2-1|.|TRBV5-6|.
CASSLVGSYNEQFF
TGTGCCAGCAGCTTGGTCGGCTCCTACAATGAGCAGTTCTTC
>TRBJ1-4|.|TRBV6-5|.
CASSLNGGTNEKLFF
TGTGCCAGCAGTCTAAACGGCGGGACTAATGAAAAACTGTTTTTT
>TRBJ1-6|.|TRBV5-4|.
CASSSPPAPLHF
TGTGCCAGCAGCTCCCCACCGGCACCCCTCCACTTT
>TRBJ2-1|.|TRBV6-1|.
CASSEYGGGASYNEQFF
TGTGCCAGCAGTGAATATGGAGGCGGGGCTTCCTACAATGAGCAGTTCTTC
>TRBJ1-2|.|TRBV6-6|.
CASSYGQLDGYTF
TGTGCCAGCAGTTACGGACAGCTGGATGGCTACACCTTC
>TRBJ2-5|.|TRBV3-1/TRBV3-2|.
CASSQTLEYQETQYF
TGTGCCAGCAGCCAAACTCTAGAGTACCAAGAGACCCAGTACTTC
>TRBJ1-1|few|TRBV6-6|TRBD1
CASWMGQGNTEAFF
TGTGCCAGTTGGATGGGACAGGGAAACACTGAAGCTTTCTTT
>TRBJ1-4|.|TRBV27|TRBD1
CASSTDRGGEKLFF
TGTGCCAGCAGTACCGACAGGGGAGGCGAAAAACTGTTTTTT
>TRBJ1-5|.|TRBV28|.
CASNSPLEGNQPQHF
TGTGCCAGCAATAGTCCCCTCGAGGGCAATCAGCCCCAGCATTTT
>TRBJ2-6|once|TRBV6-2/TRBV6-3|.
CASSYSGSGANVLTF
TGTGCCAGCAGTTACTCCGGCTCTGGGGCCAACGTCCTGACTTTC
>TRBJ1-6|.|TRBV7-2|.
CASSPGTFLSYNSPLHF
TGTGCCAGCAGCCCGGGGACATTTTTGTCCTATAATTCACCCCTCCACTTT
>TRBJ1-1|.|TRBV27|.
CASSQTGFGTEAFF
TGTGCCAGCAGTCAAACAGGATTTGGGACTGAAGCTTTCTTT
>TRBJ1-5|few|TRBV3-1/TRBV3-2|.
CASSDRQNQPQHF
TGTGCCAGCAGCGACAGGCAGAATCAGCCCCAGCATTTT
>TRBJ1-1|once|TRBV5-1|.
CASSPLSTGTNTEAFF
TGCGCCAGCAGCCCCCTATCCACAGGGACGAACACTGAAGCTTTCTTT
>TRBJ1-2|.|TRBV5-1|.
CASSLGGRIPLDGYTF
TGCGCCAGCAGCTTGGGAGGGAGAATACCCCTCGATGGCTACACCTTC
>TRBJ1-2|.|TRBV5-1|.
CASSLNRNYGYTF
TGCGCCAGCAGCTTGAACAGAAACTATGGCTACACCTTC
>TRBJ1-2|.|TRBV29-1|TRBD1
CSVYGGQGAYGYTF
TGCAGCGTTTACGGTGGACAGGGCGCCTATGGCTACACCTTC
>TRBJ2-7|few|TRBV7-6|.
CASSLQDREGYEQYF
TGTGCCAGCAGCTTGCAGGACAGAGAGGGCTACGAGCAGTACTTC
>TRBJ1-2|.|TRBV13|.
CASSRGGYGYTF
TGTGCCAGCAGTCGCGGGGGCTATGGCTACACCTTC
>TRBJ1-1|.|TRBV7-9|.
CASSKRYTEAFF
TGTGCCAGCAGCAAACGGTACACTGAAGCTTTCTTT
>TRBJ2-2|.|TRBV7-9|.
CASSPGLTGELFF
TGTGCCAGCAGCCCTGGACTCACCGGGGAGCTGTTTTTT
>TRBJ2-7|few|TRBV5-6|TRBD2
CASSPGLGYHIYEQYF
TGTGCCAGCAGCCCGGGACTAGGCTATCACATCTACGAGCAGTACTTC
>TRBJ2-7|.|TRBV6-1|.
CASSEGFVGEQYF
TGTGCCAGCAGTGAAGGGTTCGTCGGGGAGCAGTACTTC
>TRBJ2-2|.|TRBV2|TRBD2
CASCRGGADTGELFF
TGTGCCAGCTGTCGCGGGGGGGCCGACACCGGGGAGCTGTTTTTT
>TRBJ2-3|.|TRBV4-1|TRBD1
CASSQDWGTGEGSDTQYF
TGCGCCAGCAGCCAAGATTGGGGGACAGGGGAAGGATCAGATACGCAGTATTTT
>TRBJ1-5|.|TRBV4-1|.
CASSRDKDQPQHF
TGCGCCAGCAGCCGGGACAAGGATCAGCCCCAGCATTTT
>TRBJ2-2|.|TRBV5-1|TRBD1
CATPAGTANTGELFF
TGCGCCACCCCTGCCGGGACAGCGAACACCGGGGAGCTGTTTTTT
>TRBJ2-1|.|TRBV18|TRBD2
CASSRTSGGHNEQFF
TGTGCCAGCTCCCGGACTAGCGGGGGACACAATGAGCAGTTCTTC
>TRBJ1-6|.|TRBV19|TRBD1
CASCSTGEDSPLHF
TGTGCCAGCTGCTCCACAGGGGAGGATTCACCCCTCCACTTT